This T cell receptor (beta chain) was profiled in a study of blood T cells in healthy people across ages. Comments on this clonotype: The antigen is unknown.

Then a second PCR, running roughly 7 to 11 cycles, was carried out with a sample-barcoded 5' primer and a J-beta primer mix. Each sample provided no less than 2.5 million CDR3-containing paired-end reads. TCRdb called the 5' RACE reads again in MiXCR, with one record for every CDR3 protein. The sample has under 700,000 distinct CDR3 sequences; less than 25% are singletons. CDR3 size: 15 residues. V gave up 2 bases and J gave up 6 bases; unmatched junction bases: 6. Germline CDR1 is SGHDT and CDR2 is YYEEEE. The study, taken as a whole, reports: For the donors, CMV status was unknown and possibly confounded expanded clonotype changes. Leaving the PBMCs unsorted stopped any conclusive comparison of naive versus antigen-experienced cells.

These data were also reused for a study on T cells of mothers and their children. As reported in that work: The study found thymic selection shapes TCR recombination output similarly in related and unrelated pairs.

The V and J genes are TRBV5-6 and TRBJ2-5, with 11 bases lining up with TRBD1. The sequencing sample was made of blood. This receptor was taken from a boy aged 5-17 years in good health. The CDR3 DNA reads as TGTGCCAGCAGCTTTGGACAGGGGGCTTTAAAGACCCAGTACTTC. Amino acids: CASSFGQGALKTQYF. The full variable domain, in which reference TRBV5-6 and TRBJ2-5 provide the parts outside the CDR3, is DAGVTQSPTHLIKTRGQQVTLRCSPKSGHDTVSWYQQALGQGPQFIFQYYEEEERQRGNFPDRFSGHQFPNYSSELNVNALLLGDSALYLCASSFGQGALKTQYFGPGTRLLVL.